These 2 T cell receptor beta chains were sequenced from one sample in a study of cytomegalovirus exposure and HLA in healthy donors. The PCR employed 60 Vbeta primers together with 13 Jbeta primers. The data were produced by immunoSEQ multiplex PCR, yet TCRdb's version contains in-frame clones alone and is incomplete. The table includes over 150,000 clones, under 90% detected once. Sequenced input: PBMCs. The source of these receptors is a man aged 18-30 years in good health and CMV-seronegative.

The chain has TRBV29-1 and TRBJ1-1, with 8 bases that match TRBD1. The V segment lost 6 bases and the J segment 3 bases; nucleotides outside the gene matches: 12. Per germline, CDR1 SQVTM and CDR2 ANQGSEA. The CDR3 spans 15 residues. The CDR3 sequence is CSVADPGTGHTEAFF. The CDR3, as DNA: TGCAGCGTGGCCGATCCGGGGACAGGACACACTGAAGCTTTCTTT.

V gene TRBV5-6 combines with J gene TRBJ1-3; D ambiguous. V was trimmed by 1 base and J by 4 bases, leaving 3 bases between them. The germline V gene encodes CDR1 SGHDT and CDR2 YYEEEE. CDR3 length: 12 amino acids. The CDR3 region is CASSLQGNTIYF. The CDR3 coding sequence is TGTGCCAGCAGCTTGCAGGGAAACACCATATATTTT.